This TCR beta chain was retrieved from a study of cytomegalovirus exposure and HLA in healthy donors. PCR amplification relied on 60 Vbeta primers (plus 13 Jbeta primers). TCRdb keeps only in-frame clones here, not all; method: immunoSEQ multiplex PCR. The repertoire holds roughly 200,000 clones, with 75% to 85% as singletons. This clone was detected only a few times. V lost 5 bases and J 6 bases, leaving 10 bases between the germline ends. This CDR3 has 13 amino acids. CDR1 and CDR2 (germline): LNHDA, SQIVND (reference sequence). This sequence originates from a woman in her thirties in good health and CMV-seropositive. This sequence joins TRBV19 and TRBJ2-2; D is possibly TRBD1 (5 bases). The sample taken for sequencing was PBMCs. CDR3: CASSARVPGELFF. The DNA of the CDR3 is TGTGCCAGTAGTGCCAGGGTTCCCGGGGAGCTGTTTTTT.